This T cell receptor (beta chain) was documented in a study of graft-versus-host responses after intestinal transplantation. Produced via immunoSEQ multiplex PCR; TCRdb's table is partial and in-frame only. The sample lists about 25,000 clones, approximately 94% occurring once. J gave up 7 bases and V 5 bases, and 4 bases lay outside the gene matches. The V gene's germline CDR1 is SEHNR and CDR2 FQNEAQ (reference sequence). This CDR3 region has 12 residues. The V gene is TRBV7-9, the J gene TRBJ1-2; 7 bases align to TRBD1. Here the sequenced sample was PBMCs, taken 156 days after intestinal transplant. The receptor was isolated from a human patient who received an intestinal transplant, so some T cells may come from the graft donor. The CDR3, as DNA: TGTGCCAGCAGCGACACAGGGGTTGGCTACACCTTC. Translation gives CASSDTGVGYTF.